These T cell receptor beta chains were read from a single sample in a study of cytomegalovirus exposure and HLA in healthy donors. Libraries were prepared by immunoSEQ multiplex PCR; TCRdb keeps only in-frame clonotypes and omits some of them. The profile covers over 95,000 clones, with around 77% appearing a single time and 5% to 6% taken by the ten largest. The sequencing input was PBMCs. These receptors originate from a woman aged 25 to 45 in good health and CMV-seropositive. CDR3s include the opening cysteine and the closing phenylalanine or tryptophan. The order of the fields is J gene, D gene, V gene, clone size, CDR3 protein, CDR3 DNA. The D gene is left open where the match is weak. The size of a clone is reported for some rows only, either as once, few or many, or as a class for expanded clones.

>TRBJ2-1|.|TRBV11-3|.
CASRPTGTSSYNEQFF
TGTGCCAGCAGACCCACCGGGACTTCCTCCTACAATGAGCAGTTCTTC
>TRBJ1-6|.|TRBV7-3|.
CASSSTLISPLHF
TGTGCCAGCAGCTCTACCTTGATTTCACCCCTCCACTTT
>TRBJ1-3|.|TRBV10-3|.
CAISESGKALSGNTIYF
TGTGCCATCAGTGAATCGGGAAAGGCCCTCTCTGGAAACACCATATATTTT
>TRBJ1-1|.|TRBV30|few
CAWNYNMNTEAFF
TGTGCCTGGAATTACAACATGAACACTGAAGCTTTCTTT
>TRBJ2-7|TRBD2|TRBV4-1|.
CASSQEWTSYEQYF
TGCGCCAGCAGCCAAGAATGGACTAGCTACGAGCAGTACTTC
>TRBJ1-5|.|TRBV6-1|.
CASSLNRESNQPQHF
TGTGCCAGCAGTTTAAACAGGGAAAGCAATCAGCCCCAGCATTTT
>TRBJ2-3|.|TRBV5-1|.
CASTLARGSTDTQYF
TGCGCCAGCACCCTGGCGCGCGGGAGCACAGATACGCAGTATTTT
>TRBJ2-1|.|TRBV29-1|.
CSGEVLYNEQFF
TGCAGCGGAGAGGTACTCTACAATGAGCAGTTCTTC
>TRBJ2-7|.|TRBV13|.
CASSLNGGLVYEQYF
TGTGCCAGCAGCTTAAACGGCGGTTTAGTTTACGAGCAGTACTTC
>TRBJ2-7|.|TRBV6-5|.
CASSYSGQGGTYEQYF
TGTGCCAGCAGTTACTCGGGGCAGGGAGGCACCTACGAGCAGTACTTC
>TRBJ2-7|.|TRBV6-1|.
CASSEPAGIYEQYF
TGTGCCAGCAGTGAACCGGCAGGGATTTACGAGCAGTACTTC
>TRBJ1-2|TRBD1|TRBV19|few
CASSIGTGHGYTF
TGTGCCAGTAGTATAGGGACAGGGCATGGCTACACCTTC
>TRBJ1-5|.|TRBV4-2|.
CASSQEQDQPQHF
TGTGCCAGCAGCCAAGAACAGGATCAGCCCCAGCATTTT
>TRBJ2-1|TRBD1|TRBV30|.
CAWSRNTGGQFF
TGCGCCTGGAGCCGTAACACAGGGGGGCAGTTCTTC
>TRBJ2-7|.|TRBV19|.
CASSDWDTSYEQYF
TGTGCCAGTAGTGATTGGGACACCTCCTACGAGCAGTACTTC
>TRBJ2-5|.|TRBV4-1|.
CASTRLVGGETQYF
TGCGCCAGCACCCGTCTAGTCGGTGGAGAGACCCAGTACTTC
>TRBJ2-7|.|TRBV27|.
CASTGASYEQYF
TGTGCCAGCACAGGTGCTTCCTACGAGCAGTACTTC
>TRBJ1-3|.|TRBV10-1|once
CASSSRTDSFSGNTIYF
TGCGCCAGCAGTTCCCGGACAGATTCCTTCTCTGGAAACACCATATATTTT
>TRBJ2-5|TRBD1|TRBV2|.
CASQDRGETQYF
TGTGCCAGTCAGGACAGGGGAGAGACCCAGTACTTC
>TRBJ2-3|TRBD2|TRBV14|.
CASSPLAFPGLATDTQYF
TGTGCCAGCAGCCCCCTTGCCTTCCCGGGACTAGCGACAGATACGCAGTATTTT
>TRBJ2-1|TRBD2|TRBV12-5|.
CASGTLRGGFSYNEQFF
TGTGCTAGTGGAACCCTTCGGGGAGGGTTCTCCTACAATGAGCAGTTCTTC
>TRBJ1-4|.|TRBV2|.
CASSRTRTEEKLFF
TGTGCCAGCAGTCGGACAAGGACGGAGGAAAAACTGTTTTTT
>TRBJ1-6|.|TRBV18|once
CASSPPVGVTNNSPLHF
TGTGCCAGCTCACCACCTGTGGGTGTTACTAATAATTCACCCCTCCACTTT
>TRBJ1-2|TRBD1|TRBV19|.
CASKRGTVSNYGYTF
TGTGCCAGTAAGAGGGGGACAGTTTCTAACTATGGCTACACCTTC
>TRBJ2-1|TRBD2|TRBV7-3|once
CASSGPGGGGHEQFF
TGTGCCAGCAGCGGCCCTGGCGGGGGGGGCCATGAGCAGTTCTTC
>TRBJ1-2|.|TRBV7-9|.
CASSLAGGLDGYTF
TGTGCCAGCAGCTTAGCAGGGGGACTAGATGGCTACACCTTC
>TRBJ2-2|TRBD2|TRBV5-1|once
CASSLTSGSEITGELFF
TGCGCCAGCAGTTTGACTAGCGGGAGTGAAATCACCGGGGAGCTGTTTTTT
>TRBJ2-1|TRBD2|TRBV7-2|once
CASSLGGLAMTYNEQFF
TGTGCCAGCAGCTTAGGGGGACTAGCGATGACATACAATGAGCAGTTCTTC
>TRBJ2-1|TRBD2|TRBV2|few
CASSASSGGLNEQFF
TGTGCCAGCAGCGCCTCTAGCGGGGGACTCAATGAGCAGTTCTTC
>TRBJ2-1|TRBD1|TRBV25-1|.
CASRDRGVNEQFF
TGTGCCAGCCGGGACAGGGGGGTTAATGAGCAGTTCTTC
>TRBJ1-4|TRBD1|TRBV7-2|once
CASSLLTGGGLYYEKLFF
TGTGCCAGCAGCCTATTAACAGGGGGCGGTCTGTATTATGAAAAACTGTTTTTT
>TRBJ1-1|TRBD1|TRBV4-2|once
CASSQEVGTGVRGTEAFF
TGTGCCAGCAGCCAAGAGGTGGGGACAGGGGTACGGGGCACTGAAGCTTTCTTT
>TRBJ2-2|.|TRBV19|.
CASSLQGNTGELFF
TGTGCCAGTAGCTTACAGGGGAACACCGGGGAGCTGTTTTTT
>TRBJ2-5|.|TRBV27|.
CASSFIAASQETQYF
TGTGCCAGCAGTTTCATAGCAGCGTCACAAGAGACCCAGTACTTC
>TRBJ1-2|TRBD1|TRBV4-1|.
CASRQSQTGGGYTF
TGCGCCAGCAGGCAAAGCCAGACAGGGGGCGGCTACACCTTC
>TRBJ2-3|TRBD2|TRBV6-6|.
CASSPTSGLTDTQYF
TGTGCCAGCAGTCCGACTAGCGGACTCACAGATACGCAGTATTTT
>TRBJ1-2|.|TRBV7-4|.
CASSLDRRTSSYGYTF
TGTGCCAGCAGCTTAGATAGGAGGACTTCCAGCTATGGCTACACCTTC
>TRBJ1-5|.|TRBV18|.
CASSPGTVNQPQHF
TGTGCCAGCTCACCCGGGACTGTCAATCAGCCCCAGCATTTT
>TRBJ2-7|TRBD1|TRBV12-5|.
CASGWGTGTGPEQYF
TGTGCTAGTGGTTGGGGAACCGGGACAGGGCCCGAGCAGTACTTC
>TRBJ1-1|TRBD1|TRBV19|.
CASRDRGGTEAFF
TGTGCCAGTAGGGACAGGGGCGGCACTGAAGCTTTCTTT
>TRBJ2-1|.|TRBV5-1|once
CASSLDVSSYNEQFF
TGCGCCAGCAGCTTGGATGTGAGCTCCTACAATGAGCAGTTCTTC
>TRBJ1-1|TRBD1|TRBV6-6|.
CASSYSGTGNTEAFF
TGTGCCAGCAGTTACTCGGGGACAGGGAACACTGAAGCTTTCTTT
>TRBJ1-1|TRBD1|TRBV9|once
CASSASGTGFSMNTEAFF
TGTGCCAGCAGCGCCTCCGGGACAGGCTTTAGTATGAACACTGAAGCTTTCTTT
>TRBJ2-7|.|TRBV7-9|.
CASSLSPEGAYEQYF
TGTGCCAGCAGCCTCTCACCTGAGGGAGCCTACGAGCAGTACTTC
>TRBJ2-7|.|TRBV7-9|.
CASSIGRDSSYEQYF
TGTGCCAGCAGCATCGGTCGGGATAGCAGTTACGAGCAGTACTTC
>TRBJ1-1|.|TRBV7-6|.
CASSLTVNTEAFF
TGTGCCAGCAGCCTAACAGTGAACACTGAAGCTTTCTTT
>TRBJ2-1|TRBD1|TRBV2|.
CAGEPGQGSYNEQFF
TGTGCCGGCGAACCGGGACAGGGGTCCTACAATGAGCAGTTCTTC
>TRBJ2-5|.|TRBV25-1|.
CASGGAWFTSQETQYF
TGTGCCAGCGGGGGGGCCTGGTTTACCTCCCAAGAGACCCAGTACTTC
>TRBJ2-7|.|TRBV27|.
CASSFRGLYEQYF
TGTGCCAGCAGTTTTAGGGGACTTTACGAGCAGTACTTC
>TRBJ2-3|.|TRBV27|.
CASSLSGDKDTQYF
TGTGCCAGCAGTTTATCTGGGGACAAAGATACGCAGTATTTT
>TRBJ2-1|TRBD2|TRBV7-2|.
CASSLGASGSSYNEQFF
TGTGCCAGCAGCTTAGGGGCTAGCGGGAGCTCCTACAATGAGCAGTTCTTC
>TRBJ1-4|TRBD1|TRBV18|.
CASSPITGGQSSNEKLFF
TGTGCCAGCTCACCCATAACAGGGGGCCAGAGCTCTAATGAAAAACTGTTTTTT
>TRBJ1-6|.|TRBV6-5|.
CASSYAQGNNSPLHF
TGTGCCAGCAGTTACGCGCAGGGAAATAATTCACCCCTCCACTTT
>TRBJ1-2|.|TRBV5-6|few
CASSLAYREGYGYTF
TGTGCCAGCAGCTTGGCCTACAGGGAGGGCTATGGCTACACCTTC
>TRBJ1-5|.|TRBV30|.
CAWSRGADSNQPQHF
TGTGCCTGGAGTCGAGGTGCCGATAGCAATCAGCCCCAGCATTTT